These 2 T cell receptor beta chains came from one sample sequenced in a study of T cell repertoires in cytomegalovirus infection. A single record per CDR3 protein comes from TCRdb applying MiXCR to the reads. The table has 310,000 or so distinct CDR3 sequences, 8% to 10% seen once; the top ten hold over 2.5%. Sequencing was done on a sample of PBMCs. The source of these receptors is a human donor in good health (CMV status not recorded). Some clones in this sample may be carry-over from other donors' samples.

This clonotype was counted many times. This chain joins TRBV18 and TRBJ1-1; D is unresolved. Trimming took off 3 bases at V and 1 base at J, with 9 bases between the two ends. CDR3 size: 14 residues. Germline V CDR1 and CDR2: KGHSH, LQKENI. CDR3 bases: TGTGCCAGCTCACCGTATACACAGAACACTGAAGCTTTCTTT. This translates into CASSPYTQNTEAFF. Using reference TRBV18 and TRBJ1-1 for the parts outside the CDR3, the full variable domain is NAGVMQNPRHLVRRRGQEARLRCSPMKGHSHVYWYRQLPEEGLKFMVYLQKENIIDESGMPKERFSAEFPKEGPSILRIQQVVRGDSAAYFCASSPYTQNTEAFFGQGTRLTVV.

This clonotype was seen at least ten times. The DNA for the CDR3 is TGTGCCAGCAGTTCGGGACTGGGGGAGACCCAGTACTTC. Translated: CASSSGLGETQYF. The J gene is TRBJ2-5, the V gene TRBV2; D possibly corresponds to TRBD2 (6 bases). Germline CDR1 is SNHLY and CDR2 is FYNNEI. The CDR3 spans 13 residues. Trimming pared 5 bases from V and 5 bases from J, leaving 12 bases between.